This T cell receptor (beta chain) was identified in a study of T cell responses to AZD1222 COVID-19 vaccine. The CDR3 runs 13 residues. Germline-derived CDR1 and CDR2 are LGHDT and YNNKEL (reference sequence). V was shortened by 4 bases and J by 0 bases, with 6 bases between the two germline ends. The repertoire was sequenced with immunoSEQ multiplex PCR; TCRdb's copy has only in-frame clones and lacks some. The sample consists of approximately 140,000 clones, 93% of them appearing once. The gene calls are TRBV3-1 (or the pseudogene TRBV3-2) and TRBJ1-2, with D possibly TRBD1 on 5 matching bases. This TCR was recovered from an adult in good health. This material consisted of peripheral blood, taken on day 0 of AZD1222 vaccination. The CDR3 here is CASSPRANYGYTF. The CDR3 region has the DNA TGTGCCAGCAGCCCCAGGGCTAACTATGGCTACACCTTC.